The clone carrying this T cell receptor (beta chain) was counted only a few times. The CDR3 runs to 11 residues. V lost 6 bases, J lost 7 bases, and 6 bases lay in between. TCRdb recomputed calls from the RT-PCR reads with MiXCR, one row per CDR3 protein. The table shows approximately 220,000 distinct CDR3 sequences, with roughly two fifths occurring only once. The entry originates in a study of patients and donors after allogeneic stem cell transplantation. This TCR was sampled from a human donor who was either an allogeneic HSCT recipient or a stem cell or donor lymphocyte infusion donor (not recorded which). It is not recorded whose cells these are; they may come from a transplant donor. The V and J genes are TRBV12-3 or TRBV12-4 and TRBJ2-2, with D hard to call. Sequences were obtained from blood, either unsorted or a sorted T cell fraction (not recorded which). CDR3 in amino acids: CASSSDGELFF. The CDR3, as DNA: TGTGCCAGCAGCTCGGACGGGGAGCTGTTTTTT.